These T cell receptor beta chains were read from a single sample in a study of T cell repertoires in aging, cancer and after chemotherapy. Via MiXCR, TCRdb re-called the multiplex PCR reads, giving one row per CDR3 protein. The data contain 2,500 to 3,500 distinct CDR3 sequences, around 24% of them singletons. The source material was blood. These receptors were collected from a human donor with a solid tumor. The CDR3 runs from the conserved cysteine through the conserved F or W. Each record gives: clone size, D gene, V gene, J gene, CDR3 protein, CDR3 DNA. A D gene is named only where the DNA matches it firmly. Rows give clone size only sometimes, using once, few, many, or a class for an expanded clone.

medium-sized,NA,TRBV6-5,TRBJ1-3,CASSYSSRASGNTIYF,TGTGCCAGCAGTTACTCGAGTCGCGCCTCTGGAAACACCATATATTTT
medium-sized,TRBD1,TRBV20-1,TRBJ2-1,CSSQGASYNEQFF,TGCAGCTCTCAGGGGGCTTCCTACAATGAGCAGTTCTTC
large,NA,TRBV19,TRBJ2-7,CASSIDSGTFYEQYF,TGTGCCAGTAGTATAGATTCGGGGACATTCTACGAGCAGTACTTC
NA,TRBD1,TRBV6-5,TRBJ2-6,CASNITPGQGISGANVLTF,TGTGCCAGCAATATAACGCCGGGACAGGGCATTTCGGGGGCCAACGTCCTGACTTTC
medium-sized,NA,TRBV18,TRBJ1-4,CASSPPGRANEKLFF,TGTGCCAGCTCACCCCCGGGTCGGGCTAATGAAAAACTGTTTTTT
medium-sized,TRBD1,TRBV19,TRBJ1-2,CASSRDRGFFLGYTF,TGTGCCAGTAGTCGAGACAGGGGTTTTTTTCTTGGCTACACCTTC
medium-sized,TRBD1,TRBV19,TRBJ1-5,CASSILTGNIGNQPQHF,TGTGCCAGTAGTATTTTGACAGGGAATATCGGCAATCAGCCCCAGCATTTT
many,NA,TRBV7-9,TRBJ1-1,CASSLVITEAFF,TGTGCCAGCAGCTTAGTGATCACTGAAGCTTTCTTT
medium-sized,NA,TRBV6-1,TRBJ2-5,CASSDPQGIVETQYF,TGTGCCAGCAGTGACCCACAGGGTATTGTAGAGACCCAGTACTTC
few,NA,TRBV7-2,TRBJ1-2,CASSVNLMYGYTF,TGTGCCAGCAGCGTAAACTTGATGTATGGCTACACCTTC
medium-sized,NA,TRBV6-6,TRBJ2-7,CASSYTRDEQYF,TGTGCCAGCAGTTACACTAGAGACGAGCAGTACTTC
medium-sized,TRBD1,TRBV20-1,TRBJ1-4,CSAMGQKLGHEKLFF,TGCAGTGCTATGGGACAGAAACTTGGGCATGAAAAACTGTTTTTT
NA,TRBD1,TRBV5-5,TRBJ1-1,CASSPGQEPFEAFF,TGCGCCAGCAGCCCTGGACAGGAGCCCTTTGAAGCTTTCTTT
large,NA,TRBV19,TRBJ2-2,CASSIAFANTGELFF,TGTGCCAGTAGTATAGCGTTCGCGAACACCGGGGAGCTGTTTTTT
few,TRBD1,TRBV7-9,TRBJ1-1,CASSSSGTGHTEAFF,TGTGCCAGCAGCTCTTCCGGGACAGGGCACACTGAAGCTTTCTTT
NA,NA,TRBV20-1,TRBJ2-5,CSACGDKSQETQYF,TGCAGTGCTTGTGGGGACAAGAGTCAAGAGACCCAGTACTTC
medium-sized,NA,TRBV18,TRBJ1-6,CASSPPPVNSPLHF,TGTGCCAGCTCACCCCCTCCGGTTAATTCACCCCTCCACTTT
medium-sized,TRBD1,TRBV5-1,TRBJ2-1,CASSFGQGAYNEQFF,TGCGCCAGCAGCTTTGGACAGGGGGCGTACAATGAGCAGTTCTTC
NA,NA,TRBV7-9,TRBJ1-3,CASSFPTVGNTIYF,TGTGCCAGCAGCTTCCCGACAGTTGGAAACACCATATATTTT
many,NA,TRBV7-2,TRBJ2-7,CASSAGTTTYEQYF,TGTGCCAGCAGCGCCGGGACAACTACATACGAGCAGTACTTC
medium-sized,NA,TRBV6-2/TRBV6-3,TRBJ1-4,CASSYSSESNEKLFF,TGTGCCAGCAGTTACTCGTCGGAATCTAATGAAAAACTGTTTTTT
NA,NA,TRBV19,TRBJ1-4,CASSIGGKANEKLFF,TGTGCCAGTAGTATAGGAGGGAAGGCTAATGAAAAACTGTTTTTT
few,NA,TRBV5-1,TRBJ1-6,CASSFQGLYNSPLHF,TGCGCCAGCAGCTTTCAGGGACTTTATAATTCACCCCTCCACTTT
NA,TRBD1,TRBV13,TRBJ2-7,CASSRTGVGEQYF,TGTGCCAGCAGTCGTACAGGGGTTGGCGAGCAGTACTTC
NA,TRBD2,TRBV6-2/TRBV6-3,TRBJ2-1,CASSILGGARHEQFF,TGTGCCAGCAGCATACTCGGGGGGGCTCGTCATGAGCAGTTCTTC
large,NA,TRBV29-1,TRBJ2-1,CSGASFFEQFF,TGCAGCGGAGCTAGCTTCTTTGAGCAGTTCTTC
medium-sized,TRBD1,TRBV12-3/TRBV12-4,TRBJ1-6,CASSPRQGSNSPLHF,TGTGCCAGCAGTCCCAGACAGGGCTCTAATTCACCCCTCCACTTT